This TCR beta chain comes out of a study of CD8 T cells in Susac syndrome. When the RNA was reverse transcribed, random hexamers were used with an input of roughly 0.45 to 1 ug. TCRdb ran MiXCR on the immunoSEQ multiplex PCR reads and lists one entry per CDR3 protein. The sample yields around 150,000 distinct CDR3 sequences, 94% seen once. Germline V gene sequence: CDR1 LNHNV, CDR2 YYDKDF (reference sequence). The junction had 12 bases not matched to a gene; V was cut back by 1 base and J by 6 bases. The CDR3 runs to 17 residues. The specimen was CD4+ T cells from PBMCs. The clonotype originates from a human donor with multiple sclerosis. The chain has TRBV15 and TRBJ1-1, with 9 bases that match TRBD1. CDR3 DNA sequence: TGTGCCACCAGCAGAGCCACTCTATCGACAGGGGGTTCTGAAGCTTTCTTT. As protein: CATSRATLSTGGSEAFF.